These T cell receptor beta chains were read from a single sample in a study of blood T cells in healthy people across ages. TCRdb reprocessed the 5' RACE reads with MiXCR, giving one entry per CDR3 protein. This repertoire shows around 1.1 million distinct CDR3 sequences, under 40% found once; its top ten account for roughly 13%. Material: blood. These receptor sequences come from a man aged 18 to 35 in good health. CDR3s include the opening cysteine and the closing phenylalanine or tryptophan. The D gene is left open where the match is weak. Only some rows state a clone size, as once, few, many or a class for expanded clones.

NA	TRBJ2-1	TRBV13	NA	TGTGCCAGCAGCCCCATGGACCGGAGCTCCTACAATGAGCAGTTCTTC	CASSPMDRSSYNEQFF
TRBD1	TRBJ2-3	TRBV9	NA	TGTGCCAGCAGCGCAGGGGGAAGGGGACGATCTAGCACAGATACGCAGTATTTT	CASSAGGRGRSSTDTQYF
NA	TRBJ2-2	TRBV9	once	TGTGCCGGCAGCGTACGCCTAGCGAACACCGGGGAGCTGTTTTTT	CAGSVRLANTGELFF
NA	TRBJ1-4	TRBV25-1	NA	TGTGCCAGCAGTGAGAGCGGATTCCGGGGGCTCGGTGAAAAACTGTTTTTT	CASSESGFRGLGEKLFF
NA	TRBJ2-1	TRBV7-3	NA	TGCGCCAGCAGCATGGGAACAGGCCCTTACAATGAGCAGTTCTTC	CASSMGTGPYNEQFF
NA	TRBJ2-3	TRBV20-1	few	TGCAGTGCGGGGGACTTAAACGGCGGGTACACAGATACGCAGTATTTT	CSAGDLNGGYTDTQYF
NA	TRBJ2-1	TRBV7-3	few	TGTGCCAGCAGCCCCGATGGGGGGCGGCAGTTCTTC	CASSPDGGRQFF
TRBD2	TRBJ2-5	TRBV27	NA	TGTGCCAGCAGTTCATTAGCGGGGGGGTTACAAGAGACCCAGTACTTC	CASSSLAGGLQETQYF
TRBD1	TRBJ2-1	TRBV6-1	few	TGTGCCAGCACAGACCGACGACAGGGGGGTTACAATGAGCAGTTCTTC	CASTDRRQGGYNEQFF
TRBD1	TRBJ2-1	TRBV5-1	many	TGTGCCAGCAGTTCACGGACAGGCAATGAGCAGTTCTTC	CASSSRTGNEQFF
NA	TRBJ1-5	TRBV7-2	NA	TGTGCCAGCAGCGTCAGGGGTTTCGGTCAGCCCCAGCATTTT	CASSVRGFGQPQHF